This TCR beta chain was recovered during a study of CD4 T cells in relation to SARS-CoV-2 and coronaviruses (dated by TCRdb to the early 2020s). In terms of the full investigation: In the ViraFEST assay, PBMCs were cultured with antigen for 10 days, after which TCR beta CDR3s were sequenced to identify antigen-specific clonal expansions. Expansion assays from other donors in the study were sequenced with a different, Illumina-based TCR-beta assay. At the level of individual TCR clonotypes, the study evaluated whether memory CD4+ T cells crossreact between the spike proteins of SARS-CoV-2 and those of common cold coronaviruses. An HIV-1 Nef peptide pool or a no-peptide culture served as the negative reference condition. The Adaptive Biotechnologies TCR-sequencing kit was used for samples from three pre-COVID donors and for the naive versus memory experiments, whereas the other data were Illumina-based. HLA restriction was mapped for shared crossreactive spike epitopes using patient-derived lymphoblastoid cell lines.

Libraries were constructed by the immunoSEQ multiplex PCR assay. In the paper's pipeline: During preprocessing, nonproductive sequences were discarded, as were any CDR3s that did not begin with C, did not end with F or W, or were shorter than 7 amino acids. The MANAFEST web app identified antigen-specific clonotypes based on expansion compared with the reference and other culture wells. A clone counted as positive if significantly expanded in 2 of 3 replicate wells versus the reference culture at FDR below 0.05. To be called positive, a clone also had to show significant expansion compared with every other tandem well and an odds ratio greater than 5. After three terminal residues were trimmed from each end, CDR3 homology was quantified as pairwise Levenshtein distance using the stringdist R package. TCRdb mirrors the immuneACCESS table, restricted to in-frame sequences. Some clones are absent from its copies; in checked studies, under half trace to an unresolved V gene, and the reason for the others is unknown. V and J calls and clone size are as listed in that table; D and trimming were resolved from the DNA. The sample yields 20,000 or so clones; 75% to 85% were counted once. About 10% of the sample comes from the top ten.

The paper as a whole reports these results and caveats: Because no donor provided both pre-pandemic and post-infection samples, tracing the source of pre-existing responses was limited. Crossreactive clones showed significantly weaker SARS-CoV-2-driven expansion than monoreactive clones, consistent with antigenic imprinting. Crossreactivity analysis was centred on spike protein, so crossreactivity against other viral proteins was not assessed. In about 61% of donors, memory CD4+ clonotypes turned up that crossrecognized SARS-CoV-2 and at least one common cold coronavirus spike. Small numbers of patients and of tested TCRs limited the study.

Of note for this clone: Its antigen is not yet known. Per-base qualities were not stored, and no clone one base away is much larger.

CDR1 and CDR2 were assigned from the germline V gene as SGHNT and YENEEA. The germline ends are 16 bases apart after V is trimmed by 5 bases and J by 3 bases. The CDR3 has 15 amino acids, counting the end cysteine and phenylalanine. The kept DNA is CDR3 alone, 45 bases in frame from the first base. CD4+ T cells from unexposed donors were collected before the COVID-19 pandemic (2011-2018). The EasySep CD4+ T cell isolation kit was used to isolate CD4+ T cells once the cultures had run for roughly 10 days. Unexposed donor CD4+ T cells were tested for reactivity to SARS-CoV-2 S and N and four common cold coronavirus spike pools, as cell number allowed. Each well received 2.2 million or so PBMCs, cultured in IMDM supplemented with around 4.7% human AB serum and roughly 10 IU/ml IL-2. Half of the culture medium was replaced with fresh IL-2-containing medium on days 3 and 7. Each peptide culture condition was generally run in triplicate replicate wells. Leukapheresis product for the unexposed donors was bought commercially. PBMCs were isolated from leukapheresis product or whole blood by Ficoll-Paque PLUS gradient centrifugation. The PBMCs went either fresh into the expansion assay or into cryopreservation at -140 degrees C. The QIAamp Micro DNA Kit was used to extract genomic DNA from the CD4+ T cells.

Sequencing input: CD4+ T cells from PBMCs, cultured in vitro. The sequence links TRBV11-3 to TRBJ1-1; TRBD1 could be the D gene, as 6 bases match. This sequence originates from a human donor in good health. CDR3 sequence: CASSPEGGRDTEAFF. The sequence in DNA is TGTGCCAGCAGCCCAGAGGGGGGCCGGGACACTGAAGCTTTCTTT.